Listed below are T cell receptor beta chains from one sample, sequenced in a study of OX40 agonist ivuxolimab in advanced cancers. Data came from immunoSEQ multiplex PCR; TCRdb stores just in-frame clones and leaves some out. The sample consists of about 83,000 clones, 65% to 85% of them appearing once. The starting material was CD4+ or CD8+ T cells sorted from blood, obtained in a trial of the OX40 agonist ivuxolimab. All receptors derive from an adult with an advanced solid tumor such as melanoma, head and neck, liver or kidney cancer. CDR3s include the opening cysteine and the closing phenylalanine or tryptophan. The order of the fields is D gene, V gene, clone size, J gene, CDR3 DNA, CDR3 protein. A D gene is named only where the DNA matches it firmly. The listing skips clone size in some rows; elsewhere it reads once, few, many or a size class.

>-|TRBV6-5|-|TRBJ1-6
TGTGCCAGCAGACAGGGACCAGATTCACCCCTCCACTTT
CASRQGPDSPLHF
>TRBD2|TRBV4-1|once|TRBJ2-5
TGCGCCAGCAGCCAAGATGCTAGCGGAGGGCCGGAGACCCAGTACTTC
CASSQDASGGPETQYF
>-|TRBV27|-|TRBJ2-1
TGTGCCAGCGGAGACAGATACAATGAGCAGTTCTTC
CASGDRYNEQFF
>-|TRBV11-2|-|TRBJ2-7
TGTGCCAGCAGCACTCGGACTGGTCCGGACGAGCAGTACTTC
CASSTRTGPDEQYF
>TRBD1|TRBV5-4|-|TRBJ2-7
TGTGCCAGCAGCCGCACAGGGGGCTCCGAGCAGTACTTC
CASSRTGGSEQYF
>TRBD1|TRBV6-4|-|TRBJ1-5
TGTGCCAGCAGGAAGGGATTGACAGGGTGCAATCAGCCCCAGCATTTT
CASRKGLTGCNQPQHF
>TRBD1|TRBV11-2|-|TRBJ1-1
TGTGCCAGCAGCTTAGCTAAGGGACAGATGAACACTGAAGCTTTCTTT
CASSLAKGQMNTEAFF
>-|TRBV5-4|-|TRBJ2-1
TGTGCCAGCAGCTTGGCGGGAAGCTCCTACAATGAGCAGTTCTTC
CASSLAGSSYNEQFF
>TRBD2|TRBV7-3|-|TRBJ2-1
TGTGCCAGCAGCCCCAAGACTAGCGGCTACAGCTCCTACAATGAGCAGTTCTTC
CASSPKTSGYSSYNEQFF
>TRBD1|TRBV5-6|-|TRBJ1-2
TGTGCCAGCAGCCCGATGGGACAGGATGAGTCTGGCTACACCTTC
CASSPMGQDESGYTF
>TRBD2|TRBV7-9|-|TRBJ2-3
TGTGCCAGCAGTACTAGCGGGGGGACCACAGATACGCAGTATTTT
CASSTSGGTTDTQYF
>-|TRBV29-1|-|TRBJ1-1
TGCAGCGTTGTGAGGGGAGTTGAGACTGAAGCTTTCTTT
CSVVRGVETEAFF
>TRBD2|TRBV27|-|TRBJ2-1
TGTGCCAGCAGTTTGCGGGAGGGCCCTCGGGACGGCAATGAGCAGTTCTTC
CASSLREGPRDGNEQFF
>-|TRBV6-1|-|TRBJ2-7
TGTGCCAGCAGTGAAGAACCCCCGGACTCATCACACGAGCAGTACTTC
CASSEEPPDSSHEQYF
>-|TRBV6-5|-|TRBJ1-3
TGTGCCAGCAGTCAACAGGAATATGGAAACACCATATATTTT
CASSQQEYGNTIYF
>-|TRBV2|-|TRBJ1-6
TGTGCCAGCACCCTTCAGGAATTTCCCCTCCACTTT
CASTLQEFPLHF
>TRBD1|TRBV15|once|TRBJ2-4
TGTGCCACCAGCGGAAGACAGGGTACGACCAAAAACATTCAGTACTTC
CATSGRQGTTKNIQYF